This entry describes one TCR beta chain. Its target antigen remains unknown. Within one base of it there is no much larger clone, and no base qualities were kept. This specimen belongs to a study of blood T cell repertoires in COVID-19 (dated by TCRdb to between 2020 and 2021). Some background on the complete study: Collaborator samples came from the United States, Italy and Spain and covered acute and convalescent phases of COVID-19. The material from the prospective study consisted of cDNA or gDNA derived from T cells, B-cell-depleted T cells, or PBMCs. Subjects who had been exposed to COVID-19, were actively infected with it, or had recovered from it provided the deeply sampled blood TCRbeta repertoires that made up the dataset. The repertoires were released in a freely available public database meant as a resource for research on the immune response to SARS-CoV-2. Samples were obtained from the ongoing ImmuneRACE study (first 160 participants) and from approximately 1,200 subjects provided by 6 global collaborators. A de-identified subject ID, COVID-19 status, age in years and sex were almost always included in the sample metadata. HLA class I and class II types, where available, came from metadata supplied by the sample provider rather than from assay-based typing. Overall study results and their limits: The quantity of clinical and demographic metadata differed by source and by participant and was supplied without curation.

The collaborating institutions used their own protocols to collect whole blood in K2EDTA tubes. For TCRbeta analysis, collaborators shipped samples in one of three forms: frozen whole blood, isolated PBMCs, or DNA extracted from either of those sample types. The V and J ends are trimmed by 0 bases and 8 bases, leaving 13 bases between them. The CDR3, from cysteine to phenylalanine, totals 14 residues. The kept DNA is CDR3 alone, 42 bases in frame from the first base. CDR1 and CDR2, looked up from the germline V gene, are KGHSH and LQKENI. TCRbeta CDR3 regions were amplified from genomic DNA using the immunoSEQ Assay, a bias-controlled multiplex PCR. The authors processed their data as follows. Nucleated cell counts per sample were estimated from amplification of reference gene primers within the assay. To quantify the absolute abundance of each unique TCRbeta CDR3 rearrangement, sequence reads were collapsed and filtered. For each sample, productive Simpson clonality was calculated by taking the square root of Simpson's diversity index across productive rearrangements. TCRdb stores this immuneACCESS table with in-frame sequences only. Part of the clones is absent; in the studies checked, under half of the shortfall reflects unresolved V genes, and no reason is known for the rest. V and J calls and clone size are as listed in that table; D and trimming were resolved from the DNA. The sample table contains about 240,000 clones; only one count was recorded for roughly 82% of them. The ten most abundant clones make up 4.7% of the sample.

Input material: peripheral blood. The TCR comes from a woman between 65 and 79 years old with acute or convalescent COVID-19. The chain couples TRBV18 to TRBJ1-2; possibly the D gene is TRBD1, per 6 matching bases. Here is the DNA: TGTGCCAGCTCACCACCGGCAGGGGCTCCAGGCTACACCTTC. This encodes CASSPPAGAPGYTF.